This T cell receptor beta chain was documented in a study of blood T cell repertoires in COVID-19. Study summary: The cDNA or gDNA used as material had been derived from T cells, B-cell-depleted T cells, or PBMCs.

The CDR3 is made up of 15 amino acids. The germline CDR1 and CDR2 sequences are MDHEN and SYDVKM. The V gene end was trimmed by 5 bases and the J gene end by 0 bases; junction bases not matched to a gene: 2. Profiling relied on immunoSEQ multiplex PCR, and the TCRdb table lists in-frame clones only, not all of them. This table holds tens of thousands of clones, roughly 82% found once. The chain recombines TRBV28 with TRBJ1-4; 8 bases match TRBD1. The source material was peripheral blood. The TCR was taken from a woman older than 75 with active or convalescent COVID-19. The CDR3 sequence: CASSVTGATNEKLFF. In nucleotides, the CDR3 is TGTGCCAGCAGTGTGACAGGGGCAACTAATGAAAAACTGTTTTTT.